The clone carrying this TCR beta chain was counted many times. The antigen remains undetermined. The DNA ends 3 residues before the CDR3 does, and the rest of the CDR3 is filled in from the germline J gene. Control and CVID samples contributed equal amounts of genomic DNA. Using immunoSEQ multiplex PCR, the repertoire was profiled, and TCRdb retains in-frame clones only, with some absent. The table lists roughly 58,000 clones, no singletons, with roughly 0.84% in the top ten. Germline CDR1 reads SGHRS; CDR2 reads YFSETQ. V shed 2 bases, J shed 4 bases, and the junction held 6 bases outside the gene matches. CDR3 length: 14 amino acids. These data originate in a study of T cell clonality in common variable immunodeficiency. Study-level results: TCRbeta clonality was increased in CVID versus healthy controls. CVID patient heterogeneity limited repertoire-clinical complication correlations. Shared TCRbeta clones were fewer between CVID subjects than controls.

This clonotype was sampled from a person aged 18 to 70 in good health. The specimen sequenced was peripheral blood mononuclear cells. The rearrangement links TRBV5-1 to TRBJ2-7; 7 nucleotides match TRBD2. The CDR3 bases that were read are TGCGCCAGCAGCTTAAGCGGGAATACGTACGAG. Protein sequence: CASSLSGNTYE. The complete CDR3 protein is CASSLSGNTYEQYF. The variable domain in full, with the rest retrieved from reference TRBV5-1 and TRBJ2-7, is KAGVTQTPRYLIKTRGQQVTLSCSPISGHRSVSWYQQTPGQGLQFLFEYFSETQRNKGNFPGRFSGRQFSNSRSEMNVSTLELGDSALYLCASSLSGNTYEQYFGPGTRLTVT.